This TCR beta chain was sequenced in a study of blood T cell repertoires in COVID-19. Study-wide context: The cDNA or gDNA used as material had been derived from T cells, B-cell-depleted T cells, or PBMCs.

Germline V CDR1 and CDR2: SNHLY, FYNNEI. CDR3 length: 12 residues. Trimming cost V 4 bases and J 6 bases, with 10 bases left between them. Here immunoSEQ multiplex PCR was the method, and the copy in TCRdb shows in-frame clones only, minus some. This table has about 100,000 clones, about four fifths appearing once. V gene TRBV2 combines with J gene TRBJ2-7; D gene unclear. The sample comprised peripheral blood. The sequence was collected from a man between 70 and 80 years old with active or convalescent COVID-19. CDR3 region: CASSAGAGEQYF. The CDR3 DNA follows: TGTGCCAGCAGTGCTGGTGCCGGCGAGCAGTACTTC.